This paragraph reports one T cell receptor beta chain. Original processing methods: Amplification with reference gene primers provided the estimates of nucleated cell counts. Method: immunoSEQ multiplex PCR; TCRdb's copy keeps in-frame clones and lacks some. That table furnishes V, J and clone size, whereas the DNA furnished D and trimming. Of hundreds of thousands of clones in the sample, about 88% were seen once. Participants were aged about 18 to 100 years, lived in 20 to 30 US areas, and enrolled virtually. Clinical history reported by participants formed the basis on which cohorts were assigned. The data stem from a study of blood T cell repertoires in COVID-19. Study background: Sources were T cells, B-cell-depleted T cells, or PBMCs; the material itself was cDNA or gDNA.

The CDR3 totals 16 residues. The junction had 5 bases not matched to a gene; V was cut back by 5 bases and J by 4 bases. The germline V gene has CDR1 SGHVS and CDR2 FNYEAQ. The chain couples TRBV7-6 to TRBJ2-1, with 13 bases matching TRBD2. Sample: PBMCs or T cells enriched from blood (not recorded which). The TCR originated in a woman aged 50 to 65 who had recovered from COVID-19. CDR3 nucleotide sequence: TGTGCCAGCAGCCCCCGGACTAGCGGGAGATACAATGAGCAGTTCTTC. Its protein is CASSPRTSGRYNEQFF.